This T cell receptor beta chain was sequenced for a study of a mutant IDH1 vaccine in newly diagnosed glioma (dated by TCRdb to the early 2020s). About the study as a whole: Eight vaccinations were administered to patients in weeks 1, 3, 5, 7, 11, 15, 19 and 23, corresponding to visits V03 through V10. In the chemotherapy-containing groups, vaccination started alongside temozolomide cycles, whereas in patients who had radiotherapy alone it started 4-6 weeks after radiotherapy. Peripheral blood samples were drawn at six visits, namely V03 (baseline), V05, V07, V10, V12 and V13. Before enrollment, patients had received standard therapy of radiotherapy alone, temozolomide alone, or radiochemotherapy with temozolomide; most received the combination. Of the 25 to 40 treated patients, approximately 62% were male and around 40% were female, and the mean age was roughly 38 years. Longitudinal TCRB deep sequencing was done for 25 treated patients, wherever samples were available for exploratory analyses.

Findings and caveats that apply to the study as a whole: The authors noted that analyses of patient blood samples could not be reproduced because of sample limitations. Pseudoprogression appeared unrelated to alterations in the top peripheral T cell clonotypes detected by TCRB sequencing. PBMC samples for TCRB deep sequencing were selected based on availability. Across multiple MHC alleles, vaccine-induced immune responses were seen in 90% to 95% of patients.

The sample's time point, from its label and the paper: week 23, last vaccination. Every vaccine dose consisted of 300 ug of a 20-mer mutant IDH1 peptide in Montanide, administered subcutaneously together with topical imiquimod. All donors had newly diagnosed IDH1-mutant astrocytomas of WHO grade 3 or 4 that showed loss of nuclear ATRX. The samples were drawn from NOA16, a multicentre, single-arm, open-label phase I trial in Germany that tested a mutant IDH1 peptide vaccine in humans for the first time. Genomic DNA for TCRB sequencing was extracted from EDTA blood using the DNeasy Blood and Tissue Kit. Of note for this clone: Its target antigen remains unknown. No much larger clonotype is one base removed from it; base qualities were not supplied.

CDR1 and CDR2 (PRHDT, FYEKMQ) derive from the germline V gene (reference sequence). Measured from the cysteine to the phenylalanine, the CDR3 is 15 residues long. The retained sequence is limited to the CDR3, 45 bases, with the frame set at the first base. V loses 0 bases of germline sequence and J loses 6 bases, and the interval between the two ends is 13 bases. The library was built by means of the immunoSEQ multiplex PCR assay. Rearranged TCR beta chain sequences were amplified with the hsTCRB Kit following the manufacturer's protocol. An Illumina MiSeq was used to sequence the TCRB libraries. The paper's processing steps were these. Demultiplexing, trimming and gene mapping were performed with the kit vendor's proprietary platform. This immuneACCESS table, as held by TCRdb, lists in-frame sequences with V and J called but not all clones. Of the missing ones, under half trace to an unresolved V gene in checked studies; the others have no known cause. V and J calls and clone size come straight from that table; D and trimming were deduced from the DNA. Present in this sample are approximately 41,000 clones, under 95% of which were seen just once. Jointly, the top ten make up just under 4% of the sample.

The sample was PBMCs, taken from a glioma patient whose treatment included an IDH1 peptide vaccine. The TCR sequence derives from a man over 45 with glioma. Rearrangement joined TRBV13 to TRBJ2-3; a confident D gene designation cannot be given. The CDR3 corresponds to CASSLGLDLPDTQYF. The base sequence is TGTGCCAGCAGCTTAGGCCTCGACCTACCGGATACGCAGTATTTT.